These 28 T cell receptor beta chains were sequenced from one sample in a study of CD8+CD57+ T cells in acquired aplastic anemia. Genomic DNA acted as the template from which TCR beta VDJ combination and CDR3 sequence profiling were carried out. TCRdb itself ran the reads through MiXCR, one entry per CDR3 protein. This table has about 42,000 distinct CDR3 sequences, approximately 71% appearing once. Sequenced: sorted CD4+, CD8+, or CD8+CD57+ T cells (not recorded which) from PBMCs. The origin of the receptors is a human donor in good health, serving as a control.

This clonotype has only one observation. The chain links TRBV19 to TRBJ2-7, with TRBD1 matching over 8 bases. The CDR3 spans 15 residues. V trimming: 7 bases; J trimming: 0 bases; junction bases outside the gene matches: 8. The germline gives CDR1 LNHDA, CDR2 SQIVND (reference sequence). The CDR3 nucleotides read TGTGCCAGTACCCCAGGGGGACAGGCCTCCTACGAGCAGTACTTC. This sequence encodes CASTPGGQASYEQYF.

Note on this clonotype: Its ends do not fully match the called genes, so a read error is possible. The chain is built from TRBV15 and TRBJ2-3; D ambiguous. Germline V gene data show CDR1 as LNHNV and CDR2 as YYDKDF (reference sequence). The CDR3 sequence is 14 residues long. CDR3 DNA sequence: TGTGCCACCGGCAGAGATAAGGCGACAGATACGCAGTATTTT. It encodes CATGRDKATDTQYF.

The chain joins TRBV29-1 to TRBJ2-7; 8 bases align to TRBD1. The germline gives CDR1 SQVTM, CDR2 ANQGSEA. The CDR3 consists of 15 residues. V dropped 6 bases and J dropped 6; count of bases not matched to a gene: 16. The CDR3 region is CSVASRAGTGFEQYF. The CDR3 nucleotides are TGCAGCGTCGCATCAAGGGCCGGGACAGGCTTCGAGCAGTACTTC.

This clonotype is labeled medium-sized (0.01 to 0.1%). V gene TRBV7-9 combines with J gene TRBJ1-2; D may be TRBD1 (6 bases). This CDR3 contains 13 residues. The germline gives CDR1 SEHNR, CDR2 FQNEAQ (reference sequence). Trimming took 5 bases from V and 1 from J, leaving 8 bases between them. The CDR3 is CASSMDSNYGYTF. DNA for the CDR3: TGTGCCAGCAGCATGGACAGTAACTATGGCTACACCTTC.

Only one count was recorded for this clonotype. This chain links TRBV13 with TRBJ1-1; no reliable D call. The CDR3 spans 13 residues. Germline lookup yields CDR1 PRHDT and CDR2 FYEKMQ (reference sequence). Trimming took 6 bases from V and 1 from J, leaving 9 bases between them. The CDR3 sequence: CASSFNRNTEAFF. Written as DNA, the CDR3 is TGTGCCAGCAGTTTCAACCGGAACACTGAAGCTTTCTTT.

J is TRBJ1-5 and V is TRBV7-6; D might be TRBD1 (5 bases). The CDR3 covers 13 residues. Germline V gives CDR1 SGHVS, CDR2 FNYEAQ. Trimming stripped 1 base from V and 7 bases from J, with 8 bases between. In nucleotides, the CDR3 is TGTGCCAGCAGCTTAGGGGAGGGGCAGCCCCAGCATTTT. Translated: CASSLGEGQPQHF. Filled out from reference TRBV7-6 and TRBJ1-5, the complete variable domain reads GAGVSQSPRYKVTKRGQDVALRCDPISGHVSLYWYRQALGQGPEFLTYFNYEAQQDKSGLPNDRFSAERPEGSISTLTIQRTEQRDSAMYRCASSLGEGQPQHFGDGTRLSIL.

This rearrangement joins TRBV24-1 to TRBJ1-5; D may be TRBD1 (5 bases). Germline V gene data show CDR1 as KGHDR and CDR2 as SFDVKD. This CDR3 is 16 amino acids long. Trimming removed 5 bases at V and 3 bases at J, with 16 bases between. The CDR3 spells CATSARPDSTNQPQHF. DNA for the CDR3: TGTGCCACCAGTGCACGGCCAGACAGCACCAATCAGCCCCAGCATTTT.

The J gene is TRBJ1-6, the V gene TRBV4-3; D uncertain. The CDR3 contains 15 residues. Germline V gene data show CDR1 as LGHNA and CDR2 as YSLEER. V was cut by 0 bases and J by 6 bases, with 9 bases left in between. The CDR3 coding sequence is TGCGCCAGCAGCCAAGAGGTGGGAACTAATTCACCCCTCCACTTT. Residues: CASSQEVGTNSPLHF.

The genes are TRBV2 and TRBJ2-7, with a possible D match to TRBD1 (6 bases). This CDR3 region has 17 residues. Germline CDR1 is SNHLY and CDR2 is FYNNEI. V lost 8 bases, J lost 0 bases, and 23 bases lay in between. The CDR3 region has the DNA TGTGCCAGCTCCGGGACAACAGTATGGCTCAGCTCCTACGAGCAGTACTTC. This gives the protein CASSGTTVWLSSYEQYF. Full variable domain (remainder filled in from reference TRBV2 and TRBJ2-7): EPEVTQTPSHQVTQMGQEVILRCVPISNHLYFYWYRQILGQKVEFLVSFYNNEISEKSEIFDDQFSVERPDGSNFTLKIRSTKLEDSAMYFCASSGTTVWLSSYEQYFGPGTRLTVT.

This clonotype has only a few counts. The chain uses TRBV29-1 and TRBJ2-7; no clear D gene. The CDR3 is made up of 11 amino acids. CDR1 and CDR2 from the germline V gene are SQVTM and ANQGSEA. V lost 6 bases, J lost 3 bases, and 9 bases lay in between. Here the CDR3 DNA reads TGCAGCGTCAAGTCTGGCTACGAGCAGTACTTC. Amino acid sequence: CSVKSGYEQYF.

The V and J genes are TRBV25-1 and TRBJ1-6; possible D gene TRBD1, 5 bases. The CDR3 length is 15 residues. Trimming removed 5 bases at V and 9 bases at J, with 17 bases between. The V gene's germline CDR1 is MGHDK and CDR2 SYGVNS. In DNA, the CDR3 is TGTGCCAGCAGTCCTCCCGGGCCGGGGGGTTCACCCCTCCACTTT. Its protein is CASSPPGPGGSPLHF.

This clonotype was counted many times. A much larger clonotype is one base distant, so this may be a read error. The V and J genes are TRBV19 and TRBJ1-3; D is unclear. From germline, CDR1 is LNHDA and CDR2 SQIVND (reference sequence). This CDR3 is built from 13 residues. In nucleotides, the CDR3 is TGTGCCAGTAGTTCGCACAGCGGAAACACCGTATATTTT. Its translation: CASSSHSGNTVYF.

The gene calls are TRBV7-9 and TRBJ2-3; a weak D match, TRBD2 (6 bases). CDR1 and CDR2 from the germline V gene are SEHNR and FQNEAQ (reference sequence). Trimming left V 5 bases short and J 3 bases short, with 12 bases between. CDR3 length: 14 residues. CDR3 sequence (DNA): TGTGCCAGCAGCCCGGGCGGGGAAACAGATACGCAGTATTTT. This translates into CASSPGGETDTQYF.

The table lists this clonotype with a count of one. The chain combines TRBV7-3 with TRBJ2-5, with D unclear. CDR3 size: 15 residues. In germline, CDR1 is SGHTA, CDR2 FQGTGA. V was clipped by 5 bases and J by 2 bases, with 15 bases between them. The CDR3 loop is CASSVEVAVQETQYF. CDR3 nucleotides: TGTGCCAGCAGCGTCGAGGTGGCGGTACAAGAGACCCAGTACTTC.

The table lists this clonotype with a few counts. The rearrangement links TRBV5-6 to TRBJ1-6; no clear D. The CDR3 runs 12 residues. Deletions cut 1 base from V and 8 bases from J, with 4 bases between. Looked up from germline, CDR1 is SGHDT and CDR2 is YYEEEE. This CDR3 reads CASSLPHSPLHF. DNA for the CDR3: TGTGCCAGCAGCTTGCCGCATTCACCCCTCCACTTT.

The gene calls are TRBV11-2 and TRBJ1-6; TRBD1 aligns across 11 bases. J gave up 10 bases and V 5 bases, and 13 bases lay outside the gene matches. Per the germline V gene, CDR1 is SGHAT and CDR2 is FQNNGV. The CDR3 loop spans 17 amino acids. The CDR3 spells CASSLSPGTGGRSPLHF. In DNA form, the CDR3 reads TGTGCCAGCAGCCTATCACCCGGGACAGGGGGTAGATCACCCCTCCACTTT. Combining the CDR3 with reference TRBV11-2 and TRBJ1-6 gives the whole variable domain EAGVAQSPRYKIIEKRQSVAFWCNPISGHATLYWYQQILGQGPKLLIQFQNNGVVDDSQLPKDRFSAERLKGVDSTLKIQPAKLEDSAVYLCASSLSPGTGGRSPLHFGNGTRLTVT.

This sequence joins TRBV20-1 and TRBJ1-5; the D gene is possibly TRBD1 (5 bases). The V end was cut by 7 bases, the J end by 2 bases, with 12 bases between. The CDR3 is 13 amino acids. CDR1 and CDR2 (germline): DFQATT, SNEGSKA (reference sequence). CDR3 sequence (DNA): TGCAGTGGGACCCAGGGAGGCAATCAGCCCCAGCATTTT. It specifies CSGTQGGNQPQHF.

CDR3 coding DNA: TGTGCCAGCAGCCCCGCCGGGACAGGTCAAGAGACCCAGTACTTC. Its translation: CASSPAGTGQETQYF. The gene calls are TRBV7-9 and TRBJ2-5; 8 bases map to TRBD1. This CDR3 is built from 15 residues. CDR1 and CDR2 (germline): SEHNR, FQNEAQ (reference sequence). V was clipped by 5 bases and J by 2 bases; unmatched bases: 7. Full variable domain (outside the CDR3, taken from reference TRBV7-9 and TRBJ2-5): DTGVSQNPRHKITKRGQNVTFRCDPISEHNRLYWYRQTLGQGPEFLTYFQNEAQLEKSRLLSDRFSAERPKGSFSTLEIQRTEQGDSAMYLCASSPAGTGQETQYFGPGTRLLVL.

The chain recombines TRBV24-1 with TRBJ1-5; tentatively, D is TRBD1 (6 bases). Per the germline V gene, CDR1 is KGHDR and CDR2 is SFDVKD. The CDR3 contains 17 residues. Trimming stripped 4 bases from V and 0 bases from J, with 15 bases between. CDR3 DNA: TGTGCCACCAGTGAGGACAGCTACCCGAATAGCAATCAGCCCCAGCATTTT. Its protein is CATSEDSYPNSNQPQHF.

Sample share makes this clonotype medium-sized (0.01 to 0.1%). A read error may account for a junction end that differs from germline. This chain uses TRBV7-7 with TRBJ2-7, with D perhaps TRBD1 (6 bases). This CDR3 region has 16 residues. The germline CDR1 and CDR2 sequences are SSHAT and FNYEAQ (reference sequence). CDR3 sequence reads: CASSLYPTTGLYEQYF. The CDR3 nucleotides read TGTGCTAGCAGCTTATACCCAACCACAGGGTTATACGAGCAGTACTTC.

The chain has TRBV9 and TRBJ2-3, with 12 bases lining up with TRBD2. Looked up from germline, CDR1 is SGDLS and CDR2 is YYNGEE. V lost 0 bases, J lost 4 bases, and 6 bases stayed unmatched. The CDR3 contains 17 residues. The CDR3 loop is CASSVASGGAGADTQYF. CDR3 coding DNA: TGTGCCAGCAGCGTAGCTAGCGGGGGGGCCGGAGCAGATACGCAGTATTTT.

The chain uses TRBV24-1 and TRBJ2-5, with D perhaps matching TRBD1 or TRBD2 (6 bases each). Trimming pared 4 bases from V and 5 bases from J, leaving 10 bases between. Germline CDR1 KGHDR, CDR2 SFDVKD. The CDR3 sequence is 13 residues long. The CDR3 is CATSEGGRETQYF. CDR3 nucleotides: TGTGCCACCAGTGAGGGGGGCAGGGAGACCCAGTACTTC.

The chain links TRBV2 to TRBJ2-5; 10 positions match TRBD1. Germline V gives CDR1 SNHLY, CDR2 FYNNEI. The CDR3 length is 14 residues. Trimming cost V 4 bases and J 3 bases; bases outside gene matches: 2. CDR3 DNA sequence: TGTGCCAGCAGTGCCGGGACAGGGGAAGAGACCCAGTACTTC. This sequence encodes CASSAGTGEETQYF.

In its sample, this clonotype ranks as large. One end of the junction varies from germline; a read error may be responsible. The chain couples TRBV29-1 to TRBJ2-7; 11 nucleotides line up with TRBD1. The V gene's germline CDR1 is SQVTM and CDR2 ANQGSEA. The length of the CDR3 is 12 residues. The CDR3 DNA follows: TGCAGCGTCCAGGCCGGGACAGGGGGGAGAGACTTC. Encoded protein: CSVQAGTGGRDF.

This clonotype was observed a few times. This chain uses TRBV19 with TRBJ2-3; the match to TRBD2 covers 11 bases. CDR3 size: 15 residues. V lost 5 bases, J lost 2 bases, and 3 bases stayed unmatched. Germline CDR1 LNHDA, CDR2 SQIVND (reference sequence). This chain's CDR3 is CASSGSGGATDTQYF. In DNA form, the CDR3 reads TGTGCCAGTAGTGGTAGCGGGGGGGCCACAGATACGCAGTATTTT. The full variable domain, with the rest looked up from reference TRBV19 and TRBJ2-3, is DGGITQSPKYLFRKEGQNVTLSCEQNLNHDAMYWYRQDPGQGLRLIYYSQIVNDFQKGDIAEGYSVSREKKESFPLTVTSAQKNPTAFYLCASSGSGGATDTQYFGPGTRLTVL.

At least ten counts were recorded for this clonotype. The V gene is TRBV11-2, the J gene TRBJ2-3, with 8 bases lining up with TRBD2. The trim removed 2 bases at V and 2 bases at J, leaving 12 bases unmatched. The germline CDR1 and CDR2 sequences are SGHAT and FQNNGV. The CDR3 extends over 18 amino acids. CDR3 sequence: CASSLPQGSGDPTDTQYF. The CDR3, as DNA: TGTGCCAGCAGCTTACCCCAGGGTAGCGGGGACCCCACAGATACGCAGTATTTT.

Details on this clonotype: The CDR3 ends on some other residue instead of the conserved phenylalanine or tryptophan, so this is likely a read error. The V and J genes are TRBV19 and TRBJ2-2; D unresolved. From germline, CDR1 is LNHDA and CDR2 SQIVND (reference sequence). CDR3 length: 12 amino acids. DNA for the CDR3: TGCGCCAGTAGTCACCCGACCGGGGAGCTGTTTCTT. Its translation: CASSHPTGELFL.

The genes are TRBV15 and TRBJ1-2; D perhaps matches TRBD1 (5 bases). With 0 bases removed from V and 3 bases from J, the gap between germline ends came to 14 bases. Germline CDR1 LNHNV, CDR2 YYDKDF (reference sequence). The CDR3 totals 16 residues. CDR3 region: CATSRDRGGAHYGYTF. In DNA form, the CDR3 reads TGTGCCACCAGCAGAGATCGGGGAGGGGCTCACTATGGCTACACCTTC.